This T cell receptor beta chain was captured in a study of blood T cell repertoires in COVID-19. Study overall: Samples taken during acute and convalescent COVID-19 were collected in the United States, Italy and Spain. T cells, B-cell-depleted T cells, or PBMCs supplied cDNA or gDNA.

The CDR3 length is 11 residues. V lost 5 bases and J 5 bases, leaving 6 bases between the germline ends. Germline V gene data show CDR1 as SGHTA and CDR2 as FQGTGA. The authors' processing: By means of reference gene primer amplification, nucleated cell counts were estimated. Sequencing used immunoSEQ multiplex PCR; TCRdb keeps in-frame clones, though not all of them. Clone size and the V and J calls come from that table; the DNA yielded D and trimming. The table records roughly 120,000 clones, roughly nine tenths of them present only once. The gene calls are TRBV7-3 and TRBJ2-5, with D maybe TRBD2 (6 bases). The sample taken for sequencing was peripheral blood. The TCR originated in a man in his 70s who had recovered from COVID-19. The CDR3 is CASSAGETQYF. The CDR3 DNA follows: TGTGCCAGCAGCGCGGGGGAGACCCAGTACTTC.